The clone carrying this T cell receptor beta chain was recorded many times. This sample is part of a study of blood T cells in healthy people across ages. With V trimmed by 7 bases and J by 4 bases, 10 bases remained unmatched. This CDR3 is 15 amino acids long. Germline CDR1 reads SGHTS; CDR2 reads YDEGEE. Using a J-beta primer mix together with a sample-barcoded 5' primer, a second PCR was run for roughly 6 to 11 cycles. TCRdb passed the 5' RACE reads through MiXCR, listing each CDR3 protein once. This sample has hundreds of thousands of distinct CDR3 sequences, with around half found just once. The sequencing sample was made of blood. The sequence derives from a woman in her sixties or seventies in good health. This chain uses TRBV5-8 with TRBJ2-5; 10 nucleotides match TRBD2. Here the CDR3 reads CASYLPSGSRETQYF. The CDR3 DNA reads as TGTGCCAGCTACTTACCTAGCGGGAGTCGAGAGACCCAGTACTTC.